A single sample gave rise to the 9 T cell receptor beta chains below, sequenced in a study of T cells in Graves' hyperthyroidism and ophthalmopathy. It was RNA transcripts that yielded the amplified TCR beta CDR3 regions. RT-PCR in the first round (using the HTBI primer set) targeted the TCR CDR3. TCRdb passed the multiplex PCR reads through MiXCR, listing each CDR3 protein once. The data show over 650,000 distinct CDR3 sequences, roughly 15% seen once. Specimen: blood. Receptor source: a man between 18 and 35 years old with Graves' hyperthyroidism.

Comments on this clonotype: A much larger clone differs by one base, so this may be a read error. V usage is TRBV7-8 and J usage is TRBJ2-3; no definite D call. Trimming took off 5 bases at V and 0 bases at J, with 12 bases between the two ends. This CDR3 comprises 15 residues. Looked up from germline, CDR1 is SGHVS and CDR2 is FQNEAQ. The CDR3 is CASSLLHTSTDTQYF. The CDR3 DNA is TGTGCCAGCAGCCTACTACATACTAGCACAGATACGCAGTATTTT.

The table lists this clonotype with a few counts. The V and J genes are TRBV28 and TRBJ1-2; the D is unclear. CDR3 size: 12 residues. Per the germline V gene, CDR1 is MDHEN and CDR2 is SYDVKM. V was clipped by 6 bases and J by 0 bases, with 5 bases between them. CDR3 protein: CASRHSNYGYTF. CDR3 bases: TGTGCCAGCAGGCATTCTAACTATGGCTACACCTTC.

This clonotype has a count of ten or more. The gene calls are TRBV6-2 or TRBV6-3 and TRBJ2-7; no firm D call. CDR3 length: 13 residues. V was cut by 6 bases and J by 3 bases, with 12 bases left in between. Germline CDR1 reads MNHEY; CDR2 reads SVGEGT. The CDR3 coding sequence is TGTGCCAGCAGCTATCTACCGGACTACGAGCAGTACTTC. Its protein is CASSYLPDYEQYF.

This clonotype was counted between two and nine times. This rearrangement joins TRBV5-1 to TRBJ1-3, with D possibly being TRBD1 (5 bases). Germline CDR1 is SGHRS and CDR2 is YFSETQ. V shed 3 bases and J shed 4 bases, with 14 bases lying between them. This CDR3 comprises 15 residues. For the CDR3, the DNA is TGCGCCAGCAGCTGGGGACTCCGAGGGGGAAACACCATATATTTT. Protein: CASSWGLRGGNTIYF.

This clonotype was counted between two and nine times. The chain has TRBV28 and TRBJ2-7, with D perhaps TRBD1 (5 bases). The CDR3 runs 13 residues. CDR1 and CDR2 from the germline V gene are MDHEN and SYDVKM. Between the trimmed V and J ends, which lost 5 bases and 8 bases, there was a span of 16 bases. The CDR3 region has the DNA TGTGCCAGCAGTCCCCCCCGTTCAGGGCAGCAGTACTTC. Residues: CASSPPRSGQQYF. The variable domain in full, completed from reference TRBV28 and TRBJ2-7, reads DVKVTQSSRYLVKRTGEKVFLECVQDMDHENMFWYRQDPGLGLRLIYFSYDVKMKEKGDIPEGYSVSREKKERFSLILESASTNQTSMYLCASSPPRSGQQYFGPGTRLTVT.

V gene TRBV4-1 combines with J gene TRBJ2-7; TRBD2 matches 8 bases. V was clipped by 0 bases and J by 8 bases; unmatched bases: 12. The CDR3 totals 16 residues. From germline, CDR1 is MGHRA and CDR2 YSYEKL. The CDR3 spells CASSQEGRASGRKQYF. In nucleotides, the CDR3 is TGCGCCAGCAGCCAAGAAGGGCGGGCTAGCGGGCGGAAGCAGTACTTC.

This clonotype was recorded a few times. A single base separates this from a much larger clone, so it may be a read error. The chain recombines TRBV2 with TRBJ1-2; a possible D gene is TRBD1 (6 bases). V lost 7 bases and J lost 2, with 11 bases in between. This CDR3 has 13 residues. CDR1 SNHLY and CDR2 FYNNEI come from the germline V gene. Written as DNA, the CDR3 is TGTGCCAGCAATGAGGACAGAAACTATGGCTACACCTTC. Protein sequence: CASNEDRNYGYTF.

This clonotype was observed a few times. V gene TRBV9 combines with J gene TRBJ1-1; D gene uncertain. V was trimmed by 0 bases and J by 0 bases, leaving 9 bases between them. The CDR3 loop spans 15 amino acids. CDR1 is SGDLS, CDR2 YYNGEE, per germline. The CDR3 protein is CASSVGQDLNTEAFF. In nucleotides, the CDR3 is TGTGCCAGCAGCGTAGGCCAGGACCTGAACACTGAAGCTTTCTTT.

The table lists this clonotype with many counts. The chain joins TRBV27 to TRBJ1-5, with a tentative D call TRBD1 (5 bases). Trimming took off 5 bases at V and 5 bases at J, with 16 bases between the two ends. The CDR3 has 15 residues. Looked up from germline, CDR1 is MNHEY and CDR2 is SMNVEV (reference sequence). The CDR3 DNA reads TGTGCCAGCAGTGATTTTCGCGGCAGGGATCAGCCCCAGCATTTT. Protein sequence: CASSDFRGRDQPQHF.